The 29 T cell receptor beta chains presented below share a single source sample, sequenced in a study of blood T cell repertoires in COVID-19. Profiled with immunoSEQ multiplex PCR; TCRdb holds only in-frame clones, not every one. The sample shows roughly 320,000 clones, approximately 90% of them seen only once. The sequenced sample consisted of PBMCs or T cells enriched from blood (not recorded which). The receptors stem from a woman under 40 who had been exposed to COVID-19.

This chain uses TRBV6-1 with TRBJ2-1; a possible D gene is TRBD2 (6 bases). Germline assignment: CDR1 MNHNS and CDR2 SASEGT. Trimming stripped 3 bases from V and 15 bases from J, with 12 bases between. This CDR3 has 11 amino acids. CDR3 nucleotides: TGTGCCAGCAGTGAGGGACTTTTAGTGTTCTTC. Translation gives CASSEGLLVFF.

The chain recombines TRBV7-9 with TRBJ2-3, with 9 positions matching TRBD2. Germline V lookup: CDR1 SEHNR, CDR2 FQNEAQ (reference sequence). The trim removed 0 bases at V and 3 bases at J, leaving 4 bases unmatched. The CDR3 loop spans 16 amino acids. The DNA for the CDR3 is TGTGCCAGCAGCTTAGCGCCGGGACTAGCAACAGATACGCAGTATTTT. Its translation is CASSLAPGLATDTQYF.

The chain has TRBV14 and TRBJ2-2, with D perhaps matching TRBD2 (6 bases). The V end lost 2 bases, the J end lost 4 bases, and 32 bases lay between the germline ends. CDR3 length: 22 residues. CDR1 SGHDN and CDR2 FVKESK come from the germline V gene. CDR3 nucleotides: TGTGCCAGCAGCCAAAGGGGTCTTTGGCGGGACGCACCCTTGCTGGTCACCGGGGAGCTGTTTTTT. It specifies CASSQRGLWRDAPLLVTGELFF.

The V and J genes are TRBV19 and TRBJ1-4, with 7 nucleotides matching TRBD1. This CDR3 has 17 residues. Per germline, CDR1 LNHDA and CDR2 SQIVND (reference sequence). V dropped 1 base and J dropped 0; count of bases not matched to a gene: 5. The CDR3 DNA reads TGTGCCAGTAGTATAGCGTCCGGGACAGCAACTAATGAAAAACTGTTTTTT. It translates to CASSIASGTATNEKLFF. Looking up the rest from reference TRBV19 and TRBJ1-4 gives the full variable domain: DGGITQSPKYLFRKEGQNVTLSCEQNLNHDAMYWYRQDPGQGLRLIYYSQIVNDFQKGDIAEGYSVSREKKESFPLTVTSAQKNPTAFYLCASSIASGTATNEKLFFGSGTQLSVL.

The chain recombines TRBV19 with TRBJ1-2; TRBD1 agrees at 7 bases. The V and J ends lost 5 bases and 9 bases, in that order; junction bases with no gene match: 12. This CDR3 spans 14 amino acids. The germline gives CDR1 LNHDA, CDR2 SQIVND (reference sequence). CDR3 sequence reads: CASSLSGTAPRYTF. The CDR3 DNA is TGTGCCAGTAGTCTATCCGGGACAGCGCCTCGCTACACCTTC.

V gene TRBV3-1 (or the pseudogene TRBV3-2) combines with J gene TRBJ1-3; 10 nucleotides agree with TRBD1. This CDR3 has 15 amino acids. Germline CDR1 LGHDT, CDR2 YNNKEL (reference sequence). V shed 6 bases, J shed 3 bases, and the junction held 5 bases outside the gene matches. In nucleotides, the CDR3 is TGTGCCAGCAGTCCGACAGGGGGCCATGGAAACACCATATATTTT. This gives the protein CASSPTGGHGNTIYF.

The chain uses TRBV11-1 and TRBJ1-1, with a possible D match to TRBD1 (6 bases). Germline CDR1 reads SGHAT; CDR2 reads FQDESV (reference sequence). The V gene lost 3 bases and the J gene lost 2 bases, with 7 bases spanning the gap. This CDR3 has 13 amino acids. The CDR3 spells CASSLDRNTEAFF. In DNA form, the CDR3 reads TGTGCCAGCAGCTTGGACAGAAACACTGAAGCTTTCTTT.

The chain links TRBV6-2 or TRBV6-3 to TRBJ2-1; 9 bases match TRBD1. CDR1 and CDR2 from the germline V gene are MNHEY and SVGEGT. This CDR3 is built from 15 residues. The V segment lost 5 bases and the J segment 4 bases; nucleotides outside the gene matches: 6. The CDR3 loop reads CASSDRDRAYNEQFF. The CDR3 bases are TGTGCCAGCAGTGACCGGGACAGGGCGTACAATGAGCAGTTCTTC.

This clone was seen just once. The rearrangement uses TRBV27 and TRBJ1-2, with D maybe TRBD1 (6 bases). CDR1 MNHEY and CDR2 SMNVEV come from the germline V gene (reference sequence). Between the trimmed V and J ends, which lost 5 bases and 2 bases, there was a span of 15 bases. CDR3 size: 15 residues. CDR3 amino acids: CASSPRWGLNYGYTF. The CDR3 region has the DNA TGTGCCAGCAGTCCCAGGTGGGGGCTCAACTATGGCTACACCTTC.

This sequence joins TRBV27 and TRBJ2-4, with a tentative D call TRBD2 (6 bases). The CDR3 has 14 amino acids. Germline CDR1 reads MNHEY; CDR2 reads SMNVEV (reference sequence). Trimming pared 2 bases from V and 8 bases from J, leaving 13 bases between. The CDR3 DNA reads as TGTGCCAGCAGTTTAAGGGACGGAGGGGACATTCAGTACTTC. Its translation: CASSLRDGGDIQYF.

J is TRBJ2-7 and V is TRBV14; D is possibly TRBD1 (5 bases). The V gene's germline CDR1 is SGHDN and CDR2 FVKESK. V was shortened by 1 base and J by 0 bases, with 13 bases between the two germline ends. The CDR3 totals 16 residues. The CDR3 reads CASSQAQDTYSYEQYF. The CDR3 region has the DNA TGTGCCAGCAGCCAAGCACAGGACACCTACTCCTACGAGCAGTACTTC.

This clone was detected once. The chain joins TRBV6-5 to TRBJ1-3; TRBD1 aligns across 10 bases. This CDR3 has 13 residues. Per germline, CDR1 MNHEY and CDR2 SVGAGI. V lost 10 bases to trimming and J lost 3 bases; unmatched junction nucleotides: 3. CDR3 DNA sequence: TGTGCCATCGACAGGGGGCTTGGAAACACCATATATTTT. It encodes CAIDRGLGNTIYF.

The J gene is TRBJ2-7, the V gene TRBV5-1; 10 bases agree with TRBD1. Trimming removed 3 bases from V and 2 bases from J; junction bases left unmatched: 11. This CDR3 is 17 amino acids long. Germline V gene lookup returns CDR1 SGHRS and CDR2 YFSETQ. As DNA, the CDR3 is TGCGCCAGCAGCTCCCTCTTTCGACAGGGGGCAACCTACGAGCAGTACTTC. Translating gives CASSSLFRQGATYEQYF. The whole variable domain, filled in from reference TRBV5-1 and TRBJ2-7, reads KAGVTQTPRYLIKTRGQQVTLSCSPISGHRSVSWYQQTPGQGLQFLFEYFSETQRNKGNFPGRFSGRQFSNSRSEMNVSTLELGDSALYLCASSSLFRQGATYEQYFGPGTRLTVT.

The chain uses TRBV5-4 and TRBJ2-1; D is possibly TRBD2 (6 bases). V shed 0 bases and J shed 0 bases, with 7 bases lying between them. The V gene's germline CDR1 is SGHNT and CDR2 YYREEE (reference sequence). This CDR3 is built from 15 residues. Here the CDR3 DNA reads TGTGCCAGCAGCTTGGTCGGGAGCTCCTACAATGAGCAGTTCTTC. Translating it yields CASSLVGSSYNEQFF.

Comments on this clone: Since no conserved phenylalanine or tryptophan closes the CDR3, a read error is the likely cause. The limits of the CDR3 on the DNA are not certain, so only TCRdb's listed CDR3 is given. The chain uses TRBV28 and TRBJ2-7; the D call TRBD2 from the table was never checked on the DNA. Germline V gives CDR1 MDHEN, CDR2 SYDVKM. Inclusive of both ends, the CDR3 amounts to 12 amino acids. The CDR3 loop is CASSTGTSGVPR.

V gene TRBV3-1 (or the pseudogene TRBV3-2) combines with J gene TRBJ2-7, with D unresolved. This CDR3 spans 15 amino acids. The V and J ends lost 0 bases and 1 base respectively, with 10 bases between them. The V gene's germline CDR1 is LGHDT and CDR2 YNNKEL (reference sequence). In nucleotides, the CDR3 is TGTGCCAGCAGCCAAGATCTGCTAGATTCCTACGAGCAGTACTTC. It yields the protein CASSQDLLDSYEQYF.

The gene calls are TRBV5-1 and TRBJ1-2; TRBD1 matches 7 bases. J gave up 4 bases and V 0 bases, and 3 bases lay outside the gene matches. The CDR3 spans 14 residues. CDR1 is SGHRS, CDR2 YFSETQ, per germline. CDR3 DNA sequence: TGCGCCAGCAGCTTGGATCGGACAGGCTATGGCTACACCTTC. Translating it yields CASSLDRTGYGYTF.

The rearrangement links TRBV6-2 or TRBV6-3 to TRBJ2-7; D is ambiguous. V lost 2 bases and J 1 base, leaving 9 bases between the germline ends. The CDR3 consists of 14 residues. In germline, CDR1 is MNHEY, CDR2 SVGEGT. CDR3 loop: CASSYKTGSYEQYF. The DNA of the CDR3 is TGTGCCAGCAGTTACAAGACGGGTTCCTACGAGCAGTACTTC.

The DNA of the CDR3 is TGTGCCAGTAGTATAGGGACGGCCGGGACTCCCCTCCACTTT. Its protein is CASSIGTAGTPLHF. This chain joins TRBV19 and TRBJ1-6; D might be TRBD1 (5 bases). V gave up 1 base and J gave up 13 bases, with 14 bases separating them. Germline V lookup: CDR1 LNHDA, CDR2 SQIVND (reference sequence). The CDR3 length is 14 residues. Full variable domain (outside the CDR3, taken from reference TRBV19 and TRBJ1-6): DGGITQSPKYLFRKEGQNVTLSCEQNLNHDAMYWYRQDPGQGLRLIYYSQIVNDFQKGDIAEGYSVSREKKESFPLTVTSAQKNPTAFYLCASSIGTAGTPLHFGNGTRLTVT.

The chain links TRBV5-6 to TRBJ2-7, with 10 bases that match TRBD2. The germline V gene encodes CDR1 SGHDT and CDR2 YYEEEE. The CDR3 covers 15 residues. The ends lost 4 bases at V and 4 bases at J; junction bases unmatched: 8. CDR3 nucleotide sequence: TGTGCCAGCAGCCGTTTTAGCGGGGGGCTGTACGAGCAGTACTTC. It is translated as CASSRFSGGLYEQYF.

The genes are TRBV9 and TRBJ1-1, with TRBD1 matching 7 bases. J was trimmed by 6 bases and V by 0 bases; bases with no gene match: 8. CDR3 size: 15 residues. CDR1 is SGDLS, CDR2 YYNGEE, per germline. CDR3 amino acids: CASSVGHRGGAEAFF. CDR3 DNA: TGTGCCAGCAGCGTAGGTCACAGGGGAGGTGCTGAAGCTTTCTTT.

The genes are TRBV12-5 and TRBJ1-1; no clear D gene. Germline CDR1 and CDR2: LGHNT and FRNRAP. This CDR3 has 12 amino acids. V was shortened by 6 bases and J by 7 bases, with 12 bases between the two germline ends. CDR3 loop: CASGPSHYEAFF. CDR3 coding DNA: TGTGCTAGTGGCCCCAGCCACTATGAAGCTTTCTTT.

Regarding this clone: In the same sample, other DNA sequences code for this CDR3. V gene TRBV7-2 combines with J gene TRBJ2-3, with 7 bases aligning to TRBD2. The CDR3 loop spans 16 amino acids. With V trimmed by 0 bases and J by 1 base, 4 bases remained unmatched. From germline, CDR1 is SGHTA and CDR2 FQGNSA. In DNA, the CDR3 is TGTGCCAGCAGCTTAGCGGCCAGCGGGGGCACAGATACGCAGTATTTT. It codes for CASSLAASGGTDTQYF.

The CDR3 region has the DNA TGTGCCAGCTCCCCAGACAGGTTTGGTGGCTACACCTTC. It is translated as CASSPDRFGGYTF. The V gene is TRBV18, the J gene TRBJ1-2; a possible D gene is TRBD1 (6 bases). V dropped 6 bases and J dropped 7 bases, with 15 bases sitting between them. The CDR3 has 13 residues. CDR1 and CDR2 from the germline V gene are KGHSH and LQKENI.

This clone was seen only once. This chain connects TRBV18 to TRBJ1-5; D call uncertain. Germline-derived CDR1 and CDR2 are KGHSH and LQKENI. V was pared by 2 bases and J by 0 bases, with 2 bases between. This CDR3 contains 13 residues. The CDR3 DNA reads as TGTGCCAGCTCACCATATAGCAATCAGCCCCAGCATTTT. Amino acids: CASSPYSNQPQHF.

This clone occurred once. The V gene is TRBV2, the J gene TRBJ2-1; a possible D gene is TRBD1 (6 bases). Germline V lookup: CDR1 SNHLY, CDR2 FYNNEI. Between the trimmed V and J ends, which lost 9 bases and 2 bases, there was a span of 17 bases. The CDR3 runs 15 residues. For the CDR3, the DNA is TGTGCCAGGGAGTCTGCCAGGGGTCCCTACAATGAGCAGTTCTTC. This encodes CARESARGPYNEQFF.

The V and J genes are TRBV18 and TRBJ1-3, with D possibly being TRBD1 (6 bases). V shed 5 bases and J shed 0 bases, with 14 bases lying between them. This CDR3 region has 16 residues. The V gene's germline CDR1 is KGHSH and CDR2 LQKENI. The CDR3 bases are TGTGCCAGCTCAAGCAGGGGTCCTAGCTCTGGAAACACCATATATTTT. Its translation: CASSSRGPSSGNTIYF.

The rearrangement links TRBV9 to TRBJ2-2; 13 nucleotides line up with TRBD2. Germline CDR1 reads SGDLS; CDR2 reads YYNGEE. This CDR3 has 18 amino acids. V gave up 3 bases and J gave up 4 bases; unmatched junction bases: 9. Here the CDR3 DNA reads TGTGCCAGCAGCGCAGAGACTAGCGGGGGGATCCGCACCGGGGAGCTGTTTTTT. This codes for CASSAETSGGIRTGELFF.

This chain joins TRBV30 and TRBJ1-4; D is undetermined. This CDR3 comprises 14 residues. CDR1 is GTSNPN, CDR2 SVGIG, per germline (reference sequence). Trimming left V 0 bases short and J 0 bases short, with 5 bases between. In nucleotides, the CDR3 is TGTGCCTGGAGTGTACTGTCAACTAATGAAAAACTGTTTTTT. Residues: CAWSVLSTNEKLFF.